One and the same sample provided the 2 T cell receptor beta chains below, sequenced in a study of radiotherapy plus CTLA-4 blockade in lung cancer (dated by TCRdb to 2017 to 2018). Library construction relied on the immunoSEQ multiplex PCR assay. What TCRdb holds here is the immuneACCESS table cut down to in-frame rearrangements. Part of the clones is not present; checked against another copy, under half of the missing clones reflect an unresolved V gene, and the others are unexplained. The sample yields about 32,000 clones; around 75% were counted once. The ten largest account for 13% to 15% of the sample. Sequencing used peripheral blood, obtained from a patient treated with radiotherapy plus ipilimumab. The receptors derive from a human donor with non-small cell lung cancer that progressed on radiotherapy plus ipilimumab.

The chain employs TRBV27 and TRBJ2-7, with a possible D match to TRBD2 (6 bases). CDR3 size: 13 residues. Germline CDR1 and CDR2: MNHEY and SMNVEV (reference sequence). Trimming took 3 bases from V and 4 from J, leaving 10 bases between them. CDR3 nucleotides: TGTGCCAGCAGTTTCGGTCTAGCGTACGAGCAGTACTTC. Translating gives CASSFGLAYEQYF.

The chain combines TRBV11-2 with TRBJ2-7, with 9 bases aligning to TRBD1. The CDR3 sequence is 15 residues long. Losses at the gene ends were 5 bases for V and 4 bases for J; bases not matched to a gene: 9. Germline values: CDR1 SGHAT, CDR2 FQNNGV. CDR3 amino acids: CASSASRGQGYEQYF. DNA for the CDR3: TGTGCCAGCAGCGCTTCCCGGGGACAGGGATACGAGCAGTACTTC.